This T cell receptor (beta chain) came from a study of T-cell memory formation after mild COVID-19. The V gene's germline CDR1 is LGHDT and CDR2 YNNKEL (reference sequence). CDR3 length equals 13 residues. V shed 4 bases and J 6 bases; nucleotides not matched to a gene: 4. This clonotype came up a few times. TCRdb called the 5' RACE reads again in MiXCR, with one record for every CDR3 protein. The sample includes approximately 45,000 distinct CDR3 sequences, around 6.6% seen only once; the top ten take 0.79%. J is TRBJ1-1 and V is TRBV3-1, with TRBD1 matching 8 bases. The source is an adult who had mild COVID-19 (a few samples of this study predate the infection). Cell type and time point are not known. Source material: PBMCs or a T cell subset sorted from them (not recorded which). This CDR3 is CASSPLQGAEAFF. CDR3 DNA: TGTGCCAGCAGCCCACTACAGGGGGCTGAAGCTTTCTTT.